Listed below are T cell receptor beta chains from one sample, sequenced in a study of cytomegalovirus exposure and HLA in healthy donors. Data came from immunoSEQ multiplex PCR; TCRdb stores just in-frame clones and leaves some out. The data contain 100,000 or so clones, approximately 70% of them singletons. Material for sequencing was PBMCs. The origin of the receptors is a man between 25 and 39 years old in good health and CMV-seronegative. CDR3s include the opening cysteine and the closing phenylalanine or tryptophan. D genes are given only for firm matches. Clone size is not always given. Where it is, it says once, few, many or a class for expanded clones.

clone size	D gene	V gene	J gene	CDR3 DNA	CDR3 protein
NA	NA	TRBV7-9	TRBJ1-3	TGTGCCAGCAGCTTAGCGCGGGACCGTCGACCGACCATATATTTT	CASSLARDRRPTIYF
NA	TRBD2	TRBV9	TRBJ2-2	TGTGCCAGCAGCGTCCTAACTAGCGGAGACAACACCGGGGAGCTGTTTTTT	CASSVLTSGDNTGELFF
NA	NA	TRBV4-1	TRBJ1-1	TGCGCCAGCAGCCCGGGAGTGAACACTGAAGCTTTCTTT	CASSPGVNTEAFF
NA	TRBD2	TRBV29-1	TRBJ2-1	TGCAGCGTTGAAGCGCCCGTAGCGGGAGAGAGTATTGAGCAGTTCTTC	CSVEAPVAGESIEQFF
NA	NA	TRBV27	TRBJ1-1	TGTGCCAGCAGTTCAACAGGGAGCGCTGAAGCTTTCTTT	CASSSTGSAEAFF
NA	NA	TRBV5-4	TRBJ2-7	TGTGCCAGCAGCTTGGGGCAGGCCTCCTACGAGCAGTACTTC	CASSLGQASYEQYF
NA	NA	TRBV4-3	TRBJ1-3	TGCGCCAGCAGCCAAGAGGCACAGATCTCTGGAAACACCATATATTTT	CASSQEAQISGNTIYF
once	NA	TRBV5-1	TRBJ2-1	TGCGCCAGCAGCTTGGAAAGGGGAAGCAATGAGCAGTTCTTC	CASSLERGSNEQFF
NA	NA	TRBV27	TRBJ1-2	TGTGCCAGCAGTTTGACCACCGGGACACTTAACTATGGCTACACCTTC	CASSLTTGTLNYGYTF
NA	TRBD2	TRBV9	TRBJ2-1	TGTGCCAGCAGCGTAGAAGCGGGAGGGCCGAGCTCCTACAATGAGCAGTTCTTC	CASSVEAGGPSSYNEQFF
once	TRBD2	TRBV5-4	TRBJ2-3	TGTGCCAGCAGCTTGGGGGCGGCGGGGGGTTCAGATACGCAGTATTTT	CASSLGAAGGSDTQYF
few	NA	TRBV4-3	TRBJ1-1	TGCGCCAGCAGCCAAGATTCGGGGTTAGACACTGAAGCTTTCTTT	CASSQDSGLDTEAFF
NA	NA	TRBV4-1	TRBJ2-1	TGCGCCAGCAGCCAGACCCAACTAGACCTTTCCGGTGAGCAGTTCTTC	CASSQTQLDLSGEQFF
NA	TRBD1	TRBV5-1	TRBJ1-1	TGCGCCAGTAAACTGGGGACAGCTGAAGCTTTCTTT	CASKLGTAEAFF
NA	TRBD1	TRBV25-1	TRBJ2-7	TGTGCCAGCAGTAATAGGATGACAGGGGGGCTCTCCTACGAGCAGTACTTC	CASSNRMTGGLSYEQYF
few	TRBD1	TRBV19	TRBJ1-1	TGTGCCAGTAGTTCCCGACAGGGCAGCACTGAAGCTTTCTTT	CASSSRQGSTEAFF
few	NA	TRBV6-5	TRBJ1-2	TGTGCCAGCAGTATCCTCCATGGGGCGGAGTGGGGCTACACCTTC	CASSILHGAEWGYTF
NA	NA	TRBV19	TRBJ1-1	TGTGCCAGTAGGGGCAGGGCCGACACTGAAGCTTTCTTT	CASRGRADTEAFF
few	NA	TRBV4-1	TRBJ2-1	TGCGCCAGCAGCCAAGATGGAGTAACCTACAATGAGCAGTTCTTC	CASSQDGVTYNEQFF
NA	TRBD2	TRBV30	TRBJ2-5	TGTGCCTGGGCAGGGACTAGCGGTCCAGAGACCCAGTACTTC	CAWAGTSGPETQYF
few	NA	TRBV29-1	TRBJ1-4	TGCAGCGGGCGGACATCCGCTCCTGAAAAACTGTTTTTT	CSGRTSAPEKLFF
NA	NA	TRBV28	TRBJ1-4	TGTGCCAGCAGTAGCACCCGGGACATCATTGGGGTGGAAAAACTGTTTTTT	CASSSTRDIIGVEKLFF
NA	TRBD1	TRBV4-1	TRBJ1-5	TGCGCCAGCAGCCAAGTTTCGACAGGGGGGAATCAGCCCCAGCATTTT	CASSQVSTGGNQPQHF
NA	NA	TRBV19	TRBJ2-7	TGTGCCAGTAGTATGGGGACATACAACTACGAGCAGTACTTC	CASSMGTYNYEQYF
NA	TRBD1	TRBV4-3	TRBJ2-7	TGCGCCAGCAGCCAAGATAGGGACAGGGCCGATCTCTCCTACGAGCAGTACTTC	CASSQDRDRADLSYEQYF
NA	NA	TRBV10-2	TRBJ1-5	TGCGCCAGCAGCCGGGAGCCCTATGGGGATCAGCCCCAGCATTTT	CASSREPYGDQPQHF
NA	TRBD1	TRBV7-9	TRBJ2-7	TGTGCCAGCAGCCCAACCCGGACAGGGGGTTCCTCCTACGAGCAGTACTTC	CASSPTRTGGSSYEQYF